Each of the 31 T cell receptor beta chains below was sequenced from the same sample in a study of STAT5B mutations in CD4+ large granular lymphocyte leukemia. Generated by immunoSEQ multiplex PCR, the TCRdb table keeps only in-frame clones and is missing some. The profile shows about 40,000 clones, approximately 84% of them singletons. Sequencing was done on a sample of CD4+ T cells from blood buffy coats. Source of these receptors: a human donor in good health.

This chain connects TRBV5-1 to TRBJ1-4; D gene unclear. Germline assignment: CDR1 SGHRS and CDR2 YFSETQ. The CDR3 runs to 16 residues. The V end was cut by 4 bases, the J end by 2 bases, with 15 bases between. CDR3 loop: CASSEGRVGTNEKLFF. CDR3 coding DNA: TGCGCCAGCAGCGAGGGTAGGGTTGGCACTAATGAAAAACTGTTTTTT.

In nucleotides, the CDR3 is TGTGCCAGCAGATTACAGGGCCCTACCTACGAGCAGTACTTC. Its protein product is CASRLQGPTYEQYF. The rearrangement links TRBV27 to TRBJ2-5, with D possibly matching TRBD1 (6 bases). The last part of the DNA fits TRBJ2-7 better; the J call may be wrong. Germline CDR1 MNHEY, CDR2 SMNVEV (reference sequence). The CDR3 contains 14 residues.

The chain couples TRBV7-8 to TRBJ1-3, with D maybe TRBD1 (5 bases). Trimming left V 5 bases short and J 0 bases short, with 17 bases between. CDR3 length: 17 amino acids. Germline CDR1 is SGHVS and CDR2 is FQNEAQ. The CDR3 loop reads CASSPRTGRLSGNTIYF. In nucleotides, the CDR3 is TGTGCCAGCAGCCCGAGAACGGGACGTCTCTCTGGAAACACCATATATTTT.

The genes are TRBV4-1 and TRBJ2-5; TRBD1 is a possible D gene (6 bases). This CDR3 comprises 15 residues. V was trimmed by 0 bases and J by 2 bases, leaving 10 bases between them. Germline assignment: CDR1 MGHRA and CDR2 YSYEKL. The CDR3 sequence: CASSQESGQQETQYF. As DNA, the CDR3 is TGCGCCAGCAGCCAAGAAAGTGGACAGCAAGAGACCCAGTACTTC.

The chain recombines TRBV6-5 with TRBJ1-3; a possible D gene is TRBD1 (5 bases). Trimming left V 3 bases short and J 8 bases short, with 20 bases between. The CDR3 runs to 16 residues. The germline V gene encodes CDR1 MNHEY and CDR2 SVGAGI. CDR3 region: CASSYSYTGRGDTIYF. The CDR3 coding sequence is TGTGCCAGCAGTTATTCGTATACAGGAAGGGGTGACACCATATATTTT.

The chain recombines TRBV30 with TRBJ2-7, with TRBD2 as a possible D gene (6 bases). The CDR3 loop spans 11 amino acids. V was trimmed by 3 bases and J by 7 bases, leaving 10 bases between them. Looked up from germline, CDR1 is GTSNPN and CDR2 is SVGIG (reference sequence). CDR3 sequence reads: CAWSGGREQYF. The CDR3 coding sequence is TGTGCCTGGAGCGGTGGGAGGGAGCAGTACTTC.

The chain's CDR3 is CASSDLRGLHTGELFF. CDR3 DNA sequence: TGTGCCAGCAGCGATTTGCGGGGGTTACACACCGGGGAGCTGTTTTTT. The chain couples TRBV11-2 to TRBJ2-2; 7 nucleotides line up with TRBD2. Germline V CDR1 and CDR2: SGHAT, FQNNGV. The CDR3 consists of 16 residues. The V and J ends lost 5 bases and 3 bases, in that order; junction bases with no gene match: 9. Supplemented by reference TRBV11-2 and TRBJ2-2, the full variable domain reads EAGVAQSPRYKIIEKRQSVAFWCNPISGHATLYWYQQILGQGPKLLIQFQNNGVVDDSQLPKDRFSAERLKGVDSTLKIQPAKLEDSAVYLCASSDLRGLHTGELFFGEGSRLTVL.

This clone was detected a few times. V usage is TRBV18 and J usage is TRBJ1-1; TRBD1 agrees at 7 bases. This CDR3 region has 15 residues. The V gene end was trimmed by 2 bases and the J gene end by 4 bases; junction bases not matched to a gene: 7. Germline V gene sequence: CDR1 KGHSH, CDR2 LQKENI. DNA for the CDR3: TGTGCCAGCTCACCAAGAGGGGGCGGGGGCACTGAAGCTTTCTTT. Its translation: CASSPRGGGGTEAFF.

This chain connects TRBV6-5 to TRBJ2-7, with D perhaps matching TRBD1 (6 bases). V was pared by 2 bases and J by 2 bases, with 10 bases between. This CDR3 is built from 14 residues. Per the germline V gene, CDR1 is MNHEY and CDR2 is SVGAGI. The CDR3 sequence: CASSYLPGAYEQYF. The CDR3 region has the DNA TGTGCCAGCAGTTACCTCCCAGGGGCCTACGAGCAGTACTTC.

This clone has only a few counts. This chain links TRBV28 with TRBJ2-7, with D unclear. The germline V gene encodes CDR1 MDHEN and CDR2 SYDVKM. The ends were cut back, 5 bases at V and 2 bases at J, with 4 bases in the middle. This CDR3 comprises 11 residues. The CDR3 coding sequence is TGTGCCAGCAGTCCCGCCTACGAGCAGTACTTC. The encoded protein is CASSPAYEQYF.

This chain uses TRBV21-1 with TRBJ1-3; TRBD1 is the table's D call and was not checked against the DNA. TRBV21-1 is a pseudogene locus. The CDR3 loop spans 18 amino acids. CDR3 amino acids: CASSKSHRGGFTGNTIYF. DNA for the CDR3: TGTGCCAGCAGCAAAAGCCACAGGGGCGGCTTCACTGGAAACACCATATATTTT.

The CDR3 sequence is CASSLGGQLFNQPQHF. The CDR3 nucleotides read TGTGCCAGCAGCTTAGGGGGACAGCTTTTCAATCAGCCCCAGCATTTT. This sequence joins TRBV7-2 and TRBJ1-5, with 7 positions matching TRBD1. Per the germline V gene, CDR1 is SGHTA and CDR2 is FQGNSA. There are 16 residues in the CDR3. V trimming: 1 base; J trimming: 3 bases; junction bases outside the gene matches: 6.

The V gene is TRBV6-6, the J gene TRBJ2-7, with 11 bases lining up with TRBD2. Germline values: CDR1 MNHNY, CDR2 SVGAGI (reference sequence). V lost 5 bases and J lost 3; bases outside the gene matches: 6. The CDR3 length is 15 residues. The CDR3 sequence: CASSKTSGNLYEQYF. Written as DNA, the CDR3 is TGTGCCAGCAGTAAGACTAGCGGGAACCTCTACGAGCAGTACTTC.

V usage is TRBV4-1 and J usage is TRBJ1-5; the match to TRBD1 covers 7 bases. Per germline, CDR1 MGHRA and CDR2 YSYEKL. Trimming at V came to 3 bases and at J to 5 bases, leaving 13 bases not matched to a gene. This CDR3 comprises 17 residues. DNA for the CDR3: TGCGCCAGCAGCCATCAGCGGACAGGCTTTGACTATCAGCCCCAGCATTTT. This translates into CASSHQRTGFDYQPQHF.

J is TRBJ1-3 and V is TRBV30; D unclear. The V end was cut by 6 bases, the J end by 3 bases, with 6 bases between. Germline lookup yields CDR1 GTSNPN and CDR2 SVGIG (reference sequence). The CDR3 length is 11 residues. The CDR3 sequence: CACRNGNTIYF. The CDR3 coding sequence is TGTGCCTGCAGAAATGGAAACACCATATATTTT.

The chain has TRBV28 and TRBJ2-7; TRBD1 matches 9 bases. V trimming: 5 bases; J trimming: 4 bases; junction bases outside the gene matches: 6. The CDR3 has 14 residues. From germline, CDR1 is MDHEN and CDR2 SYDVKM. Here the CDR3 DNA reads TGTGCCAGCAGTATGGGGACAGGGCTTTACGAGCAGTACTTC. It translates to CASSMGTGLYEQYF.

For the CDR3, the DNA is TGTGCCAGTAGTATAGGGTCTCGGGGTTGGAAGACCCAGTACTTC. Translating it yields CASSIGSRGWKTQYF. This chain joins TRBV19 and TRBJ2-5; D might be TRBD2 (5 bases). The CDR3 is made up of 15 amino acids. V dropped 1 base and J dropped 6 bases, with 15 bases sitting between them. The V gene's germline CDR1 is LNHDA and CDR2 SQIVND (reference sequence).

The chain uses TRBV6-6 and TRBJ1-1; 8 nucleotides agree with TRBD1. Germline V gene lookup returns CDR1 MNHNY and CDR2 SVGAGI (reference sequence). The V segment lost 5 bases and the J segment 4 bases; nucleotides outside the gene matches: 9. The CDR3 is 15 amino acids. The CDR3 DNA sequence: TGTGCCAGCAGTACAAAGACAGGGGCGGGCACTGAAGCTTTCTTT. This translates into CASSTKTGAGTEAFF.

This chain links TRBV27 with TRBJ1-2, with D maybe TRBD1 (6 bases). Trimming removed 6 bases from V and 4 bases from J, with 15 bases in between. Looked up from germline, CDR1 is MNHEY and CDR2 is SMNVEV (reference sequence). The CDR3 runs 14 residues. The CDR3 sequence is CASSPLGGPYGYTF. In DNA form, the CDR3 reads TGTGCCAGCAGCCCCCTGGGGGGCCCCTATGGCTACACCTTC.

The chain is built from TRBV18 and TRBJ1-3, with D unclear. This CDR3 contains 15 residues. V gave up 3 bases and J gave up 2 bases, with 11 bases separating them. Germline V lookup: CDR1 KGHSH, CDR2 LQKENI. The CDR3 DNA follows: TGTGCCAGCTCACCCTCGAGAGACCCTGGAAACACCATATATTTT. This translates into CASSPSRDPGNTIYF.

The CDR3 DNA is TGCGCCAGCAGCCCAGATTACCCAGGGTTGAGATCACCCCTCCACTTT. Amino acids: CASSPDYPGLRSPLHF. The chain combines TRBV4-3 with TRBJ1-6; possibly TRBD1 for D (5 bases). This CDR3 is built from 16 residues. V was trimmed by 4 bases and J by 10 bases, leaving 20 bases between them. Germline CDR1 LGHNA, CDR2 YSLEER.

CDR3 nucleotide sequence: TGCAGTGCTGACAGGGTCGGTGAGCAGTTCTTC. This encodes CSADRVGEQFF. V is TRBV20-1 and J is TRBJ2-1; TRBD1 matches 7 bases. This CDR3 has 11 amino acids. After removal of 5 bases from V and 9 bases from J, the junction contained 4 bases not matched to a gene. CDR1 and CDR2 from the germline V gene are DFQATT and SNEGSKA (reference sequence).

CDR3 in amino acids: CASSLVGGNSPLHF. The DNA of the CDR3 is TGTGCCAGCAGCTTAGTAGGCGGTAATTCACCCCTCCACTTT. The gene calls are TRBV11-2 and TRBJ1-6; no clear D gene. Deletions cut 1 base from V and 6 bases from J, with 7 bases between. Germline-derived CDR1 and CDR2 are SGHAT and FQNNGV. This CDR3 has 14 residues.

This clone was detected a few times. DNA of the CDR3: TGTGCCACCAACCCCCGGCGGCATGAAGCTTTCTTT. Its translation is CATNPRRHEAFF. The chain links TRBV15 to TRBJ1-1; D remains unclear. This CDR3 is built from 12 residues. Germline V CDR1 and CDR2: LNHNV, YYDKDF (reference sequence). Trimming shortened V by 7 bases and J by 7 bases, and 13 bases separated the two germline ends.

This chain connects TRBV19 to TRBJ2-5; D may be TRBD1 (5 bases). The CDR3 extends over 14 amino acids. Germline V gives CDR1 LNHDA, CDR2 SQIVND (reference sequence). V gave up 4 bases and J gave up 3 bases, with 12 bases separating them. CDR3 in amino acids: CASSTTVNEETQYF. The CDR3 DNA follows: TGTGCCAGTAGTACGACAGTAAATGAAGAGACCCAGTACTTC.

The rearrangement links TRBV7-2 to TRBJ2-7; 10 bases line up with TRBD1. V shed 1 base and J 6 bases; nucleotides not matched to a gene: 12. This CDR3 is 17 amino acids long. CDR1 is SGHTA and CDR2 is FQGNSA in the germline V gene. CDR3 sequence reads: CASSLVLSRDRGPEQYF. CDR3 nucleotide sequence: TGTGCCAGCAGCTTAGTCCTGAGTCGGGACAGGGGTCCCGAGCAGTACTTC.

The rearrangement joins TRBV11-3 to TRBJ2-1; 13 bases match TRBD2. The V and J ends lost 5 bases and 6 bases, in that order; junction bases with no gene match: 7. The length of the CDR3 is 16 residues. The germline gives CDR1 SGHNT, CDR2 YENEEA. The CDR3 DNA reads as TGTGCCAGCAGCCCCCGGACTAGCGGGAGCGGCAATGAGCAGTTCTTC. Translating gives CASSPRTSGSGNEQFF.

V is TRBV2 and J is TRBJ2-5; no reliable D call. CDR1 SNHLY and CDR2 FYNNEI come from the germline V gene. The CDR3 has 12 residues. Trimming pared 6 bases from V and 6 bases from J, leaving 11 bases between. The CDR3 is CASRGPRQTQYF. The CDR3 coding sequence is TGTGCCAGCAGGGGTCCCCGTCAGACCCAGTACTTC.

The chain couples TRBV10-3 to TRBJ2-1; TRBD1 agrees at 7 bases. In germline, CDR1 is ENHRY, CDR2 SYGVKD. V lost 3 bases, J lost 4 bases, and 12 bases stayed unmatched. The CDR3 has 17 amino acids. CDR3 protein: CAISDPGTAYPYNEQFF. DNA of the CDR3: TGTGCCATCAGTGACCCCGGGACAGCGTACCCTTACAATGAGCAGTTCTTC.

V usage is TRBV2 and J usage is TRBJ1-2; TRBD1 matches at 8 bases. Germline CDR1 and CDR2: SNHLY and FYNNEI. J was trimmed by 1 base and V by 8 bases; bases with no gene match: 18. This CDR3 spans 18 amino acids. CDR3 sequence: CASQFPSHDRGINYGYTF. In DNA, the CDR3 is TGTGCCAGCCAATTCCCAAGCCATGACAGGGGCATTAACTATGGCTACACCTTC.

V usage is TRBV29-1 and J usage is TRBJ1-1, with D uncertain. Per the germline V gene, CDR1 is SQVTM and CDR2 is ANQGSEA. The CDR3 sequence is 13 residues long. The V gene lost 5 bases and the J gene lost 7 bases, with 17 bases spanning the gap. The CDR3 DNA is TGCAGCGTTTCTGACATACGTGGTATTGAAGCTTTCTTT. Translation: CSVSDIRGIEAFF.